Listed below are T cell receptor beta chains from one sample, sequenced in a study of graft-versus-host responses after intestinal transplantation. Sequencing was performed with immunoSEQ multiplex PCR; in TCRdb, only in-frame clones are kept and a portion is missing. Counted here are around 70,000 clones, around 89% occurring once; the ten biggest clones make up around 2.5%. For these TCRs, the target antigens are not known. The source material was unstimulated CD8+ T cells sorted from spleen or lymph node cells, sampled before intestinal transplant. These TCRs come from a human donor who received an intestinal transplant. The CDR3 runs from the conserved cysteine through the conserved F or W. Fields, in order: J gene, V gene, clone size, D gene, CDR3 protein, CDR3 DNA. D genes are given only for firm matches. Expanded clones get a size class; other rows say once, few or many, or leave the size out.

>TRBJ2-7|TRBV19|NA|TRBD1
CASSAGTGNYEQYF
TGTGCCAGTAGTGCCGGGACAGGGAACTACGAGCAGTACTTC
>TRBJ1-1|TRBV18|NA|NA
CASSPPTAPAAFF
TGTGCCAGCTCACCACCGACAGCCCCAGCAGCTTTCTTT
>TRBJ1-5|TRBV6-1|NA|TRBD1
CASSDPQQGRLSNQPQHF
TGTGCCAGCAGTGACCCCCAACAGGGGAGGTTAAGCAATCAGCCCCAGCATTTT
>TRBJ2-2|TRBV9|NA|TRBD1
CASSATGDPTGELFF
TGTGCCAGCAGCGCAACAGGGGACCCCACCGGGGAGCTGTTTTTT
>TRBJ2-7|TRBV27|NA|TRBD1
CASSLTQQGKNYEQYF
TGTGCCAGCAGTTTAACCCAACAGGGGAAAAACTACGAGCAGTACTTC
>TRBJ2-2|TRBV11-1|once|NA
CASSLRGELFF
TGTGCCAGCAGCCTTAGAGGGGAGCTGTTTTTT
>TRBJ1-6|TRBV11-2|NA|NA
CASSLQNSPLHF
TGTGCCAGCAGCTTACAGAATTCACCCCTCCACTTT
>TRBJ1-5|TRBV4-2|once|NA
CASSHLGRGDQPQHF
TGTGCCAGCAGCCACCTAGGGAGGGGGGATCAGCCCCAGCATTTT
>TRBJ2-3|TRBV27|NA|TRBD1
CASSIPGQGALADTQYF
TGTGCCAGCAGTATACCGGGACAGGGGGCTTTGGCAGATACGCAGTATTTT
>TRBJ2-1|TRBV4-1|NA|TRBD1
CASSQDLHSSDRGHDNEQFF
TGCGCCAGCAGCCAAGACCTACACTCCTCGGACAGGGGCCACGACAATGAGCAGTTCTTC
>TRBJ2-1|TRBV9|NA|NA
CASSLNPNEQFF
TGTGCCAGCAGCCTAAATCCTAATGAGCAGTTCTTC
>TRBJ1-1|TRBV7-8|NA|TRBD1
CASSLKGQGRLNEAFF
TGTGCCAGCAGCTTAAAGGGACAGGGGCGCCTAAATGAAGCTTTCTTT
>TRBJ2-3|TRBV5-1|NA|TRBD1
CASRNSGTEPSTDTQYF
TGCGCCAGCAGAAATAGTGGGACAGAACCTAGCACAGATACGCAGTATTTT
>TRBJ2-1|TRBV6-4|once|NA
CASSDGRGQFF
TGTGCCAGCAGTGACGGTCGGGGGCAGTTCTTC
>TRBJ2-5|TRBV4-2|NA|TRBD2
CASSQPTSPSGWGETQYF
TGTGCCAGCAGCCAACCCACCTCTCCTAGCGGATGGGGGGAGACCCAGTACTTC
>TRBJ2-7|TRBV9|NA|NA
CASSPLSNSRGGAYEQYF
TGTGCCAGCAGCCCCCTTTCCAACAGTAGGGGCGGCGCCTACGAGCAGTACTTC
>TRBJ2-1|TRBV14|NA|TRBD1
CASSQLPDRAPYNEQFF
TGTGCCAGCAGCCAACTACCTGACAGGGCCCCCTACAATGAGCAGTTCTTC
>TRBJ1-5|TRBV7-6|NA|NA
CASSLDLGQPQHF
TGTGCCAGCAGTCTAGACTTGGGTCAGCCCCAGCATTTT
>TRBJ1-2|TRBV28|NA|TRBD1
CASRHRDREDHNYGYTF
TGTGCCAGCAGGCACCGGGACAGGGAGGACCATAACTATGGCTACACCTTC
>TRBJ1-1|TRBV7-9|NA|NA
CASSSTGPNTEAFF
TGTGCCAGCAGCTCCACAGGGCCGAACACTGAAGCTTTCTTT
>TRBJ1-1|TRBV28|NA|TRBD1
CASSSADRGLSDEAFF
TGTGCCAGCAGTTCGGCCGACAGGGGGCTATCGGATGAAGCTTTCTTT
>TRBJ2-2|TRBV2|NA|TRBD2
CASTRLAGVTGELFF
TGTGCCAGCACTAGGCTAGCGGGAGTTACCGGGGAGCTGTTTTTT
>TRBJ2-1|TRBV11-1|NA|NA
CASSLGSSGYNEQFF
TGTGCCAGCAGCCTCGGGAGCTCGGGTTACAATGAGCAGTTCTTC
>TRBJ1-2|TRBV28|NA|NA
CASSYDRAFYGYTF
TGTGCCAGCAGTTACGACAGAGCGTTCTATGGCTACACCTTC
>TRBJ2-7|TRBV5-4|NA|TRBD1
CASSLMGPTGPSYEQYF
TGTGCCAGCAGCTTGATGGGCCCGACAGGGCCTTCCTACGAGCAGTACTTC
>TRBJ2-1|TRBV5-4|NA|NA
CASSFKQLSPTDNENEQFF
TGTGCCAGCAGCTTCAAACAGTTATCCCCCACAGATAACGAAAATGAGCAGTTCTTC
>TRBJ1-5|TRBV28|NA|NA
CASSFNPGGGRQPQHF
TGTGCCAGCAGTTTTAACCCAGGAGGAGGAAGGCAGCCCCAGCATTTT
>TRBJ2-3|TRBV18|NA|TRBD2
CASSPRTSGTFGDTQYF
TGTGCCAGCTCACCCAGGACTAGCGGGACTTTCGGGGATACGCAGTATTTT
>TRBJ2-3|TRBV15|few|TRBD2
CATSRDSGGADTQYF
TGTGCCACCAGCAGAGATAGCGGGGGGGCAGATACGCAGTATTTT
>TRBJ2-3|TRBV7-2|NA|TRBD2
CASSSPAGGPGDTQYF
TGTGCCAGCAGCTCTCCGGCGGGAGGGCCTGGGGATACGCAGTATTTT
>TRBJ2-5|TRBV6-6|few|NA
CASSYSMEGGTQYF
TGTGCCAGCAGTTACTCGATGGAGGGAGGGACCCAGTACTTC
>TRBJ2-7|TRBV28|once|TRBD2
CASSFYRGDEQYF
TGTGCCAGCAGTTTTTATCGGGGGGACGAGCAGTACTTC
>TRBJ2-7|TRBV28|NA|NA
CASSHGGNEQYF
TGTGCCAGCAGTCATGGGGGGAACGAGCAGTACTTC
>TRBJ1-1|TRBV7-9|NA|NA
CASSLGGGTEAFF
TGTGCCAGCAGCTTAGGGGGGGGCACTGAAGCTTTCTTT
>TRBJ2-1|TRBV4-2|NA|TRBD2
CASSQELTLAVYNEQFF
TGTGCCAGCAGCCAAGAATTAACGCTAGCGGTCTACAATGAGCAGTTCTTC
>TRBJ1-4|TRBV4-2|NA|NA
CASTLSGGLNEKLFF
TGTGCCAGCACCCTCTCGGGAGGTCTAAATGAAAAACTGTTTTTT
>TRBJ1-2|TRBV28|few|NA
CASKARTYGYTF
TGTGCCAGCAAAGCTCGTACCTATGGCTACACCTTC